This is a list of T cell receptor beta chains from one sample in a study of T cell responses to AZD1222 COVID-19 vaccine. Sequencing was performed with immunoSEQ multiplex PCR; in TCRdb, only in-frame clones are kept and a portion is missing. This table has under 150,000 clones, over 75% appearing once. The sequenced sample was peripheral blood, obtained on day 0 of AZD1222 vaccination. These receptor sequences come from an adult in good health. Each CDR3 is given with its conserved first and last residue. A D gene is named only where the DNA matches it firmly. Clone size is stated in some rows and not others, as once, few, many or a class when expanded.

D gene,clone size,V gene,J gene,CDR3 protein,CDR3 DNA
-,-,TRBV6-1,TRBJ1-1,CASSEVGNPNTEAFF,TGTGCCAGCAGTGAAGTGGGCAACCCGAACACTGAAGCTTTCTTT
-,few,TRBV5-6,TRBJ1-3,CASSSRTASRNTIYF,TGTGCCAGCAGCTCTCGGACGGCTTCTCGAAACACCATATATTTT
-,-,TRBV4-2,TRBJ1-4,CASSQDLNGRDEKLFF,TGTGCCAGCAGCCAAGATCTGAACGGACGTGATGAAAAACTGTTTTTT
-,-,TRBV3-1/TRBV3-2,TRBJ2-3,CASSQVVSTDTQYF,TGTGCCAGCAGCCAAGTGGTCAGCACAGATACGCAGTATTTT
TRBD1,once,TRBV27,TRBJ1-1,CASSSPGQGAGNTEAFF,TGTGCCAGCAGCTCCCCGGGACAGGGGGCTGGGAACACTGAAGCTTTCTTT
-,-,TRBV11-2,TRBJ2-1,CASSLEATTRQFF,TGTGCCAGCAGCTTAGAGGCCACCACGCGGCAGTTCTTC
TRBD1,-,TRBV27,TRBJ2-4,CASSSITNLQGVENIQYF,TGTGCCAGCAGTTCAATAACTAATTTACAGGGGGTAGAAAACATTCAGTACTTC
-,-,TRBV7-9,TRBJ2-3,CASSLADLLTDTQYF,TGTGCCAGCAGCTTAGCGGATCTGCTCACAGATACGCAGTATTTT
-,many,TRBV6-4,TRBJ2-1,CASSKAEHNEQFF,TGTGCCAGCAGTAAGGCAGAGCACAATGAGCAGTTCTTC
-,-,TRBV27,TRBJ1-4,CASSLGLRGEKLFF,TGTGCCAGCAGTTTGGGGCTACGGGGGGAAAAACTGTTTTTT
-,-,TRBV10-1,TRBJ1-2,CASSERNRGYTF,TGCGCCAGCAGTGAGCGGAACCGGGGCTACACCTTC
TRBD1,-,TRBV30,TRBJ1-2,CAWRTGGTGYTF,TGTGCCTGGAGGACAGGGGGCACAGGCTACACCTTC
-,-,TRBV7-2,TRBJ1-2,CASSFDATGAYGYTF,TGTGCCAGCAGCTTCGACGCAACCGGGGCCTATGGCTACACCTTC
TRBD2,-,TRBV28,TRBJ2-7,CASSFPLAGGLYSSYEQYF,TGTGCCAGCAGTTTTCCACTAGCGGGAGGACTCTACAGCTCCTACGAGCAGTACTTC
-,-,TRBV4-1,TRBJ1-6,CASSHFGDTRSYNSPLHF,TGCGCCAGCAGCCACTTCGGGGACACCCGCTCCTATAATTCACCCCTCCACTTT
-,once,TRBV18,TRBJ1-5,CASSPRVLGMGQPQHF,TGTGCCAGCTCACCACGTGTGCTGGGAATGGGTCAGCCCCAGCATTTT
TRBD1,-,TRBV7-2,TRBJ1-5,CASSLGIGGQYSNQPQHF,TGTGCCAGCAGCTTAGGTATAGGGGGACAGTATAGCAATCAGCCCCAGCATTTT
TRBD2,-,TRBV29-1,TRBJ2-3,CSVDSTSGSSGTQYF,TGCAGCGTAGACTCGACTAGCGGGAGCAGCGGTACGCAGTATTTT
-,-,TRBV30,TRBJ1-2,CAWSTLTRSGYGYTF,TGTGCCTGGAGTACCCTCACCAGGTCCGGGTATGGCTACACCTTC
-,-,TRBV19,TRBJ1-6,CASRKFGTLNSPLHF,TGTGCCAGTAGGAAATTCGGGACACTGAATTCACCCCTCCACTTT
TRBD1,-,TRBV6-5,TRBJ1-1,CACRGPVYEAFF,TGTGCCTGCAGGGGGCCCGTCTATGAAGCTTTCTTT
-,-,TRBV29-1,TRBJ1-2,CSVESIGVDGYTF,TGCAGCGTTGAGAGTATCGGGGTTGACGGCTACACCTTC
-,-,TRBV5-1,TRBJ2-7,CASSMGPGQSYEQYF,TGCGCCAGCAGCATGGGCCCCGGTCAATCATACGAGCAGTACTTC
-,once,TRBV5-1,TRBJ1-4,CASSLGGIGEKLFF,TGCGCCAGCAGCTTGGGCGGGATTGGGGAAAAACTGTTTTTT
TRBD1,once,TRBV13,TRBJ1-4,CASSPYLGTATNEKLFF,TGTGCCAGCAGCCCCTATTTAGGGACAGCAACTAATGAAAAACTGTTTTTT
TRBD2,-,TRBV5-4,TRBJ2-1,CASSSPSGLETKRYNEQFF,TGTGCCAGCAGCTCCCCCTCAGGACTAGAGACCAAACGCTACAATGAGCAGTTCTTC
TRBD1,-,TRBV14,TRBJ1-4,CAPMTGEEEKLFF,TGTGCGCCGATGACAGGGGAGGAAGAAAAACTGTTTTTT
TRBD1,-,TRBV19,TRBJ2-3,CASSRDRGTDTQYF,TGTGCCAGTAGTAGGGACAGGGGGACAGATACGCAGTATTTT
-,-,TRBV7-2,TRBJ2-3,CASSSTSSIRDTQYF,TGTGCCAGCAGCAGCACCTCATCTATTAGAGATACGCAGTATTTT
-,-,TRBV12-3/TRBV12-4,TRBJ2-2,CAKRDSYTGELFF,TGTGCCAAAAGGGACTCCTACACCGGGGAGCTGTTTTTT
-,-,TRBV12-3/TRBV12-4,TRBJ2-1,CASSLMYNEQFF,TGTGCCAGCAGTTTGATGTACAATGAGCAGTTCTTC
TRBD2,-,TRBV6-5,TRBJ2-7,CASSYIGGGDSYEQYF,TGTGCCAGCAGTTACATTGGCGGGGGGGACTCCTACGAGCAGTACTTC
TRBD1,-,TRBV4-1,TRBJ2-2,CASSHQRGQGTAGELFF,TGCGCCAGCAGCCACCAAAGGGGGCAGGGTACCGCCGGGGAGCTGTTTTTT
-,few,TRBV2,TRBJ1-6,CASTRTGGYNSPLHF,TGTGCCAGCACCCGTACGGGCGGGTATAATTCACCCCTCCACTTT
-,-,TRBV7-2,TRBJ2-3,CASSPGTRGGTDTQYF,TGTGCCAGCAGCCCCGGCACTAGGGGGGGCACAGATACGCAGTATTTT
TRBD1,once,TRBV28,TRBJ1-1,CASSLTLGTGDTEAFF,TGTGCCAGCAGCCTAACTCTTGGGACAGGGGACACTGAAGCTTTCTTT
-,-,TRBV19,TRBJ2-7,CASSSVNFGVTYEQYF,TGTGCCAGTAGTAGCGTCAACTTCGGGGTGACCTACGAGCAGTACTTC
-,-,TRBV14,TRBJ2-3,CASSQAVLAADTQYF,TGTGCCAGCAGCCAAGCGGTCTTAGCCGCAGATACGCAGTATTTT
TRBD2,-,TRBV5-6,TRBJ2-3,CASSQRFGGSTDTQYF,TGTGCCAGCAGCCAGAGGTTCGGGGGGAGCACAGATACGCAGTATTTT
TRBD2,-,TRBV6-6,TRBJ2-3,CASSLVVGLAGVGADTQYF,TGTGCCAGCAGCTTGGTTGTCGGACTAGCGGGAGTCGGAGCAGATACGCAGTATTTT
-,once,TRBV25-1,TRBJ1-2,CASMGRSPYGYTF,TGTGCCAGCATGGGGAGGTCCCCCTATGGCTACACCTTC
TRBD2,-,TRBV6-2/TRBV6-3,TRBJ2-1,CASSLLTSGANEQFF,TGTGCCAGCAGTCTCCTAACTAGCGGGGCTAATGAGCAGTTCTTC